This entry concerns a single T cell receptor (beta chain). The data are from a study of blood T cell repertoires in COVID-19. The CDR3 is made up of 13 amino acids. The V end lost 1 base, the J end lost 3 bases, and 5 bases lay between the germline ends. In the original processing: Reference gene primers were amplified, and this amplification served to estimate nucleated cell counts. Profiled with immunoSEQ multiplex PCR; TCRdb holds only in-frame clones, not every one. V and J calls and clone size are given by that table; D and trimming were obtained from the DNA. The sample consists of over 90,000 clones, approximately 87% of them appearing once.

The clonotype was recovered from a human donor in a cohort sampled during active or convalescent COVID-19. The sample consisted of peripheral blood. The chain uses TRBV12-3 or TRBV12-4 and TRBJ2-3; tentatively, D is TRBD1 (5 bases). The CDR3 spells CASSLEGTDTQYF. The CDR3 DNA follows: TGTGCCAGCAGTTTAGAGGGGACAGATACGCAGTATTTT.